Listed here is a single T cell receptor beta chain. There is no known antigen for this receptor. Within one base of it there is no much larger clone, and no base qualities were kept. TCRbeta CDR3 regions were amplified from genomic DNA by means of the immunoSEQ Assay, a bias-controlled multiplex PCR. The authors' analysis ran thus. The number of nucleated cells in each sample was estimated from the amplification of reference gene primers within the assay. To quantify the absolute abundance of each unique TCRbeta CDR3 rearrangement, sequence reads were collapsed and filtered. For each sample, productive Simpson clonality was calculated by taking the square root of Simpson's diversity index across productive rearrangements. TCRdb retrieved this table from immuneACCESS and kept in-frame rearrangements only. Not all clones are present; in checked studies, unresolved V genes account for under half, and no reason is known for the remainder. The V and J calls and clone size come from that table; D and trimming were worked out from the DNA. The sample profile shows under 250,000 clones; 81% of them were found once. The top ten clonotypes cover approximately 8% of the sample.

Collaborating institutions collected whole blood in K2EDTA tubes following their own protocols. For TCRbeta analysis, collaborators shipped samples in one of three forms: frozen whole blood, isolated PBMCs, or DNA extracted from either of those sample types. From the germline V gene (reference sequence), CDR1 is LNHNV and CDR2 is YYDKDF. Spanning cysteine to phenylalanine, the CDR3 consists of 16 amino acids. The read is trimmed to its CDR3 DNA, 48 bases read in frame from base 1. V is cut by 0 bases and J by 0 bases, and the space between the germline ends is 9 bases. The data originate from a study of blood T cell repertoires in COVID-19 (dated by TCRdb to 2019 to 2021). For context, the study as a whole: Samples covering the acute and convalescent phases of COVID-19 were provided by collaborators in the United States, Italy and Spain. The material from the prospective study consisted of cDNA or gDNA derived from T cells, B-cell-depleted T cells, or PBMCs. The dataset comprised deeply sampled blood TCRbeta repertoires from subjects exposed to, actively infected with, or recovered from COVID-19. The repertoires were made available in a free public database intended to serve as a resource for research on the immune response to SARS-CoV-2. Samples were obtained from the ongoing ImmuneRACE study (first 160 participants) and from 1,200 or so subjects provided by 6 global collaborators. Sample metadata almost always included a de-identified subject ID, COVID-19 status, age in years and sex. Where available, HLA class I and class II types were taken from metadata supplied by the sample provider and were not determined by assay-based typing.

Broader findings and caveats from the paper: The amount of clinical and demographic metadata varied by source and participant and was provided uncurated.

Sequencing used peripheral blood. Recombination linked TRBV15 to TRBJ2-1, with an unclear D gene assignment. The TCR comes from a woman of 80 years or more with acute or convalescent COVID-19. The sequenced DNA: TGTGCCACCAGCAGAGATTTGAGAAGCTCCTACAATGAGCAGTTCTTC. It translates to CATSRDLRSSYNEQFF.